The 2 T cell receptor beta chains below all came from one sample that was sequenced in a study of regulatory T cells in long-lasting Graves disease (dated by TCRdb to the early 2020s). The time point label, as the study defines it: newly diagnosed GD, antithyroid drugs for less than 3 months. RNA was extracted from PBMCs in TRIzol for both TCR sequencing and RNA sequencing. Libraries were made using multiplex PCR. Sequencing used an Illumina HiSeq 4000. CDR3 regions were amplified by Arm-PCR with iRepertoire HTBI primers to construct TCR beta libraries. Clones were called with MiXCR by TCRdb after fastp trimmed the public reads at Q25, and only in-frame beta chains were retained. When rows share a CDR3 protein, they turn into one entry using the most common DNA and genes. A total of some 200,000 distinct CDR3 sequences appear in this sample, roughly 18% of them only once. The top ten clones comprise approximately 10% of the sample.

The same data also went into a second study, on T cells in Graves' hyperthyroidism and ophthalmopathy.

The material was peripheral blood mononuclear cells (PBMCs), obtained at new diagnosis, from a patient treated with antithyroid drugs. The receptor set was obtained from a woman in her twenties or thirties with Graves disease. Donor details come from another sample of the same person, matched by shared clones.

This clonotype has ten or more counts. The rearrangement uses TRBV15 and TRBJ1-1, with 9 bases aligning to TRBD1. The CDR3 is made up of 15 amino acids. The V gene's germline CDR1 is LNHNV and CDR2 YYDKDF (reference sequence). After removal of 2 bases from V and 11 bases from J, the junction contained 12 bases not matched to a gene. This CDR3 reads CATSRLGQGPWSAFF. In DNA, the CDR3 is TGTGCCACCAGCAGACTAGGACAGGGGCCTTGGTCGGCTTTCTTT.

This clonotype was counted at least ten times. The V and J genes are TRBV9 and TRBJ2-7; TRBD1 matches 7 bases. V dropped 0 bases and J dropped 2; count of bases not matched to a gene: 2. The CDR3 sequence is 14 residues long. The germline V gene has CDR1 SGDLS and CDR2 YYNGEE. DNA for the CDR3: TGTGCCAGCAGCGTAGCGACAGGGCCCTACGAGCAGTACTTC. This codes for CASSVATGPYEQYF. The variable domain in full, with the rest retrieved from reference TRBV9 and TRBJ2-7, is DSGVTQTPKHLITATGQRVTLRCSPRSGDLSVYWYQQSLDQGLQFLIQYYNGEERAKGNILERFSAQQFPDLHSELNLSSLELGDSALYFCASSVATGPYEQYFGPGTRLTVT.